This TCR beta chain appears in the sequencing data of a study of CD8+ T cells in alopecia areata. Study-wide results and limits: Sequencing of scalp tissue also captures the resident alphabeta T cells of normal skin. TCR sharing across patients was less clear than in mice, possibly HLA-related.

Researchers gathered lesional scalp punch biopsies and peripheral blood from patients with alopecia areata. Sorting separated CD4+ and CD8+ T cells out of PBMCs. Reverse transcription of extracted RNA yielded cDNA, which provided the sequencing template. The table came from immunoSEQ multiplex PCR; TCRdb's copy has only in-frame clones and leaves some out. The sample lists hundreds of thousands of clones; roughly two thirds were seen once. Per the germline V gene, CDR1 is GTSNPN and CDR2 is SVGIG (reference sequence). The CDR3 has 16 amino acids. Losses at the gene ends were 2 bases for V and 3 bases for J; bases not matched to a gene: 10. Of note for this clone: What it recognizes is unknown.

The sequence was obtained from a human donor with alopecia areata. This chain links TRBV30 with TRBJ1-2, with 9 bases lining up with TRBD1. The specimen was CD4+ T cells sorted from blood, collected at week 0. The CDR3 reads CAWSPFGQGRHYGYTF. DNA for the CDR3: TGTGCCTGGAGTCCATTCGGACAGGGGCGGCACTATGGCTACACCTTC.